These T cell receptor beta chains were read from a single sample in a study of immune evolution from preneoplasia to lung adenocarcinoma. Repertoires were generated with immunoSEQ multiplex PCR, while TCRdb's copy carries only in-frame clones and drops some. There are some 7,800 clones in the sample; about four fifths occur only once, and 7.9% lies in the top ten. The sequencing sample was made of FFPE adjacent normal lung tissue. These receptors came from a person aged 60-79 years with lung adenocarcinoma. Each CDR3 is given with its conserved first and last residue. The order of the fields is clone size, V gene, D gene, J gene, CDR3 DNA, CDR3 protein. D genes are given only for firm matches. Expanded clones are given a class, and other clones once, few, many or no size at all.

>-|TRBV7-9|TRBD1|TRBJ1-2
TGTGCCAGCAGCTTACAGGGGGTAGAGGGCTACACCTTC
CASSLQGVEGYTF
>-|TRBV7-6|-|TRBJ2-5
TGTGCCAGCAGGTCCCCAGGGGCAGAGACCCAGTACTTC
CASRSPGAETQYF
>few|TRBV30|-|TRBJ2-3
TGTGCCTGGACTCGTAGTGTCTCAGATACGCAGTATTTT
CAWTRSVSDTQYF
>-|TRBV9|-|TRBJ2-7
TGTGCCAGCAGCGCGGGTTCGGGGTACTCCTACGAGCAGTACTTC
CASSAGSGYSYEQYF
>-|TRBV7-8|TRBD2|TRBJ2-5
TGTGCCAGCAGCCTAGCGGGAGGCCTTGGGGAGACCCAGTACTTC
CASSLAGGLGETQYF
>-|TRBV7-2|TRBD2|TRBJ2-5
TGTGCCAGCACCGGCAGGGTAGCGGGGGGTTCTAGTTCGGGAGAGACCCAGTACTTC
CASTGRVAGGSSSGETQYF
>-|TRBV29-1|TRBD1|TRBJ1-2
TGCAGCGTTGGTCAGGGGGACTATGGCTACACCTTC
CSVGQGDYGYTF
>-|TRBV5-4|-|TRBJ2-7
TGTGCCAGCAGCTTGGGGGGGGCGGGACGGGCCTACGAGCAGTACTTC
CASSLGGAGRAYEQYF
>-|TRBV7-8|-|TRBJ1-4
TGTGCCAGCAGCCGCGACCTAACCCCCGGTGAAAAACTGTTTTTT
CASSRDLTPGEKLFF
>-|TRBV29-1|TRBD2|TRBJ2-1
TGCAGCGTCAATGGACTAGCGTTCAATGAGCAGTTCTTC
CSVNGLAFNEQFF
>-|TRBV28|-|TRBJ2-7
TGTGCCAGCAGTTCCTCCGAAGGGGGAGCCTACGAGCAGTACTTC
CASSSSEGGAYEQYF
>-|TRBV4-1|-|TRBJ1-6
TGCGCCAGCAGCCCGGCCCCAAGATGGGACTCCTATAATTCACCCCTCCACTTT
CASSPAPRWDSYNSPLHF
>-|TRBV9|-|TRBJ2-1
TGTGCCAGCTCCGAGGGGGGCTCCTACAATGAGCAGTTCTTC
CASSEGGSYNEQFF
>few|TRBV6-6|-|TRBJ2-5
TGTGCCAGCAGTTTAGCCCAAGAGACCCAGTACTTC
CASSLAQETQYF
>-|TRBV29-1|-|TRBJ1-4
TGCAGCGTTGGCGTACAGGGAGGGGGAGAAAAACTGTTTTTT
CSVGVQGGGEKLFF
>-|TRBV2|-|TRBJ2-2
TGTGCCAGCATGTCTAGGGGAACGAACACCGGGGAGCTGTTTTTT
CASMSRGTNTGELFF
>-|TRBV7-2|-|TRBJ2-2
TGTGCCAGCAGCCCGGTGACAGTCGGGGAGCTGTTTTTT
CASSPVTVGELFF
>-|TRBV5-1|-|TRBJ2-5
TGCGCCAGCAGCTTCAATCCAGGTCAAGAGACCCAGTACTTC
CASSFNPGQETQYF
>-|TRBV5-5|-|TRBJ1-1
TGTGCCAGCAGCTTACAGAGGGGCAACACTGAAGCTTTCTTT
CASSLQRGNTEAFF
>-|TRBV15|-|TRBJ1-5
TGTGCCACAACCACAGGAACGCGCAATCAGCCCCAGCATTTT
CATTTGTRNQPQHF
>-|TRBV7-2|-|TRBJ1-1
TGTGCCAGCAGCTTTTGGGAAGGGCGAATGAGTGAAGCTTTCTTT
CASSFWEGRMSEAFF
>-|TRBV28|-|TRBJ1-2
TGTGCCAGCAGTTTACCCTACACCCTGGGGGGAGGCTACACCTTC
CASSLPYTLGGGYTF
>-|TRBV2|-|TRBJ2-1
TGTGCCAGCAGTGAAGCGGGGGAAGGTGAGCAGTTCTTC
CASSEAGEGEQFF
>-|TRBV30|-|TRBJ1-1
TGTGCCTGGAGCGCCCTCATGAACACTGAAGCTTTCTTT
CAWSALMNTEAFF
>few|TRBV5-4|TRBD1|TRBJ2-7
TGTGCCAGCAGTACCGGGACAGGGCCCTACGAGCAGTACTTC
CASSTGTGPYEQYF
>-|TRBV30|TRBD1|TRBJ1-2
TGTGCCTGGAGATGGGCAGGGGGGTACTATGGCTACACCTTC
CAWRWAGGYYGYTF
>once|TRBV7-9|TRBD1|TRBJ1-2
TGTGCCAGCAGCTTGGGAGGACAGGGCACCTATGGCTACACCTTC
CASSLGGQGTYGYTF
>once|TRBV11-2|TRBD2|TRBJ2-7
TGTGCCAGCAGCTTGGTGGCGGGAGAATCCTACGAGCAGTACTTC
CASSLVAGESYEQYF
>-|TRBV19|-|TRBJ1-1
TGTGCCAGTAGTATAAAAGGGGGGGGGACTGAAGCTTTCTTT
CASSIKGGGTEAFF
>-|TRBV27|-|TRBJ2-3
TGTGCCAGCAGTTTATTCGGCACAGATACGCAGTATTTT
CASSLFGTDTQYF
>-|TRBV5-6|-|TRBJ1-2
TGTGCCAGCAGCTTGGGAGACAGCGAATATGGCTACACCTTC
CASSLGDSEYGYTF
>few|TRBV19|TRBD2|TRBJ2-7
TGTGCCAGTAGTGGGGGGGACCGATCCTACGAGCAGTACTTC
CASSGGDRSYEQYF
>-|TRBV4-2|TRBD1|TRBJ1-1
TGTGCCAGCAGCCAAAACAGGGGGACAGGGGACACTGAAGCTTTCTTT
CASSQNRGTGDTEAFF
>-|TRBV30|-|TRBJ2-1
TGTGCCTGGAGCAGAGGCGAAGGTGAGCAGTTCTTC
CAWSRGEGEQFF
>-|TRBV29-1|-|TRBJ1-2
TGCAGCGTTGTGGCAGGGAATGGCTACACCTTC
CSVVAGNGYTF
>few|TRBV29-1|TRBD1|TRBJ2-7
TGCAGCGTTGTTGACAGGGGAGCGTACGAGCAGTACTTC
CSVVDRGAYEQYF
>-|TRBV7-3|TRBD2|TRBJ2-3
TGTGCCAGCAGCTTAGAGGGCGGGGGGGCCGCAGATACGCAGTATTTT
CASSLEGGGAADTQYF
>-|TRBV9|-|TRBJ1-1
TGTGCCAGCAGCCACGACCCCCAGTGGAACACTGAAGCTTTCTTT
CASSHDPQWNTEAFF
>-|TRBV28|-|TRBJ2-1
TGTGCCAGCAGTTTACAGGGTTCTTGGTATGAGCAGTTCTTC
CASSLQGSWYEQFF
>-|TRBV15|-|TRBJ1-1
TGTGCCACCAGCTATCGACGCACTGAAGCTTTCTTT
CATSYRRTEAFF
>-|TRBV2|-|TRBJ1-5
TGTGCCAGCAGTGAACACGGAGTCAATCAGCCCCAGCATTTT
CASSEHGVNQPQHF
>-|TRBV5-1|TRBD2|TRBJ2-3
TGCGCCAGCAGCCCAAACGGCGGGAGTAACACAGATACGCAGTATTTT
CASSPNGGSNTDTQYF
>-|TRBV6-5|-|TRBJ1-1
TGTGCCAGCACCCCAGCCGGAGGGAACACTGAAGCTTTCTTT
CASTPAGGNTEAFF
>-|TRBV5-6|TRBD2|TRBJ2-7
TGTGCCAGCAGCTTGGCCGGACTAGCGGGAGGGAGCTCCTACGAGCAGTACTTC
CASSLAGLAGGSSYEQYF
>-|TRBV18|TRBD1|TRBJ1-3
TGTGCCAGCTCACCCTCTCCGGCCGGGACAGGGGGAAACACCATATATTTT
CASSPSPAGTGGNTIYF
>-|TRBV6-4|-|TRBJ1-4
TGTGCCAGCGGGGGCCTGAGAGCAGGCGGAAAACTGTTTTTT
CASGGLRAGGKLFF
>once|TRBV5-1|-|TRBJ1-4
TGCGCCAGCAGCGCGGAGGGGACAACTAATGAAAAACTGTTTTTT
CASSAEGTTNEKLFF
>-|TRBV5-1|TRBD1|TRBJ1-2
TGCGCCAGCAGCTTACAGGGGAAAACGTATGGCTACACCTTC
CASSLQGKTYGYTF
>once|TRBV4-2|-|TRBJ2-7
TGTGCCAGCAGCCCCCGGGACGGGACCTACGAGCAGTACTTC
CASSPRDGTYEQYF
>few|TRBV28|-|TRBJ1-2
TGTGCCAGCAGTAGGTCAGACGGCTACACCTTC
CASSRSDGYTF
>-|TRBV27|TRBD1|TRBJ1-3
TGTGCCAGCAGTTTAGACAGGGGCGGCGGAAACACCATATATTTT
CASSLDRGGGNTIYF
>-|TRBV18|-|TRBJ2-2
TGTGCCAGCTCACCTGCAGGGGACCTTAACACCGGGGAGCTGTTTTTT
CASSPAGDLNTGELFF
>-|TRBV29-1|TRBD2|TRBJ2-1
TGCAGCGTTCAATCTAGCGGGATTTACAATGAGCAGTTCTTC
CSVQSSGIYNEQFF
>-|TRBV27|TRBD2|TRBJ2-3
TGTGCCAGCAGTACCAGACTAGCGGGAATGACAGATACGCAGTATTTT
CASSTRLAGMTDTQYF
>-|TRBV7-7|-|TRBJ2-1
TGTGCTAGCAGCTCCAGGGCGGGTGAGCAGTTCTTC
CASSSRAGEQFF
>-|TRBV5-6|TRBD2|TRBJ2-1
TGTGCCAGCAAATCGGGACTAGTCTCCTTAGGGGAGCAGTTCTTC
CASKSGLVSLGEQFF
>-|TRBV7-9|-|TRBJ2-7
TGTGCCAGCAGCTCAGGGACGGAAGTTTTCTACGAGCAGTACTTC
CASSSGTEVFYEQYF
>-|TRBV6-1|TRBD2|TRBJ2-1
TGTGCCACCCAATGGGGGGGGGATGAGCAGTTCTTC
CATQWGGDEQFF
>few|TRBV18|-|TRBJ1-1
TGTGCCAGCTCACCAACGAGGGGATACACTGAAGCTTTCTTT
CASSPTRGYTEAFF
>-|TRBV4-2|TRBD1|TRBJ1-2
TGTGCCAGCAGCCAAGTAACAGGGGGCGGCTATGGCTACACCTTC
CASSQVTGGGYGYTF